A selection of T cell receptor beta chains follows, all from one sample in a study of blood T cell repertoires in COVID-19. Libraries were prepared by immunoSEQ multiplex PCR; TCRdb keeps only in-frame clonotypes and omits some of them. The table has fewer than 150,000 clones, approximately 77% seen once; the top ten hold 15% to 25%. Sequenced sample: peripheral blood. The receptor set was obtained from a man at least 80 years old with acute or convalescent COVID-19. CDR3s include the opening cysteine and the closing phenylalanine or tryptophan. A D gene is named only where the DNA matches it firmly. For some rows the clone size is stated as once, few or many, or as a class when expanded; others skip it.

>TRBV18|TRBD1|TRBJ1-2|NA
TGTGCCAGCTCACCACGCGGACAGGGGTCGGACTATGGCTACACCTTC
CASSPRGQGSDYGYTF
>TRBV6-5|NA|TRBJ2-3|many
TGTGCCAGCAGTTACTTTGACCCCAGGGTGAATACGCAGTATTTT
CASSYFDPRVNTQYF
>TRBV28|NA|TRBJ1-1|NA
TGTGCCAGCAGTGGGGAGGGGTTGAACACTGAAGCTTTCTTT
CASSGEGLNTEAFF
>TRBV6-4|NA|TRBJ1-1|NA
TGTGCCAGAATCCTATGGGGGGATGGGGCTTTCTTT
CARILWGDGAFF
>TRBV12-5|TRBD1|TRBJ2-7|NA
TGTGCTAGTACCAGGGGGAATGCCTACGAGCAGTACTTC
CASTRGNAYEQYF
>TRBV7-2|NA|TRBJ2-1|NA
TGTGCCAGCAGCTTAGAGTACAGCAGCCACAATGAGCAGTTCTTC
CASSLEYSSHNEQFF
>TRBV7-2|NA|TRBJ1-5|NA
TGTGCCAGCAGCTTAGGGGGCGGGGTATTCCGGCCCCAGCATTTT
CASSLGGGVFRPQHF
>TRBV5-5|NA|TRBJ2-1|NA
TGTGCCAGCAGCTTGGTTGAGGATGAGCAGTTCTTC
CASSLVEDEQFF
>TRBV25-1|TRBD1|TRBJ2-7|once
TGTGCCAGGATTCCGGGACAGGGAAAAAAAGCGTCCGAGCAGTACTTC
CARIPGQGKKASEQYF
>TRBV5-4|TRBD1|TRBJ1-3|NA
TGTGCCAGCAGCTTGTCATCGGGACAGGGACACACCATATATTTT
CASSLSSGQGHTIYF
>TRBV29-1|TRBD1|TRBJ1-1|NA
TGCAGCGTTGAAGAGACAGGGGTCGAAGCTTTCTTT
CSVEETGVEAFF
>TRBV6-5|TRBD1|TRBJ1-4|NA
TGTGCCAGCACTCCGACAGGGAAAGGTGAAAAACTGTTTTTT
CASTPTGKGEKLFF
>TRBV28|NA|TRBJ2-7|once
TGTGCCAGCAGTTTACAGACCTACGAGCAGTACTTC
CASSLQTYEQYF
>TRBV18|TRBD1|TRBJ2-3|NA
TGTGCCAGCTCACCGACAGGGGGTCTAACAGATACGCAGTATTTT
CASSPTGGLTDTQYF
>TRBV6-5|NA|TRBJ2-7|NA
TGTGCCAGCAGTAGGTCAGGACAGATAGGCGAGCAGTACTTC
CASSRSGQIGEQYF
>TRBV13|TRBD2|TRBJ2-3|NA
TGTGCCAGCAGCTTAGGATTCGCGGGGGGCCGAGGAGATACGCAGTATTTT
CASSLGFAGGRGDTQYF
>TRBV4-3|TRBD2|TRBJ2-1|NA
TGCGCCAGCAGCCACGGACTAGCGGGGGGCAATGAGCAGTTCTTC
CASSHGLAGGNEQFF
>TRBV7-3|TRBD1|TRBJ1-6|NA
TGTGCCAGCAGCTTAGCAGGACAGGGGAATTCACCCCTCCACTTT
CASSLAGQGNSPLHF
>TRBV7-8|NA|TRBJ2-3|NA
TGTGCCAGCAGCTTAGCCTGGACAGTGCATGGGACAGATACGCAGTATTTT
CASSLAWTVHGTDTQYF
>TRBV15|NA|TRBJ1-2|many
TGTGCCACCAGCAGAGAGGCAGGGGTTGGATATGGCTACACCTTC
CATSREAGVGYGYTF
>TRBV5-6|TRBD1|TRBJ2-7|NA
TGTGCCAGCAGCCTGGACAGGTCCCTCGAGCAGTACTTC
CASSLDRSLEQYF
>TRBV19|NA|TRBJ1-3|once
TGTGCCAGTAGTATGGGGCAGTCTGGAAACACCATATATTTT
CASSMGQSGNTIYF
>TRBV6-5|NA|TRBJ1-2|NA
TGTGCCAGCAGCCGGTCCACAGGGCGCTATGGCTACACCTTC
CASSRSTGRYGYTF
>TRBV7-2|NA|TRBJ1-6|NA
TGTGCCAGCAGCTGGGGCCAGAGCTCCTATAATTCACCCCTCCACTTT
CASSWGQSSYNSPLHF
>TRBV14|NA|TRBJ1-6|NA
TGTGCCAGCTCAGACACCTATAATTCACCCCTCCACTTT
CASSDTYNSPLHF
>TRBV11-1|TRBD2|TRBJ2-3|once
TGTGCCAGCAGTTCTAGCGGGGCCCGCACAGATACGCAGTATTTT
CASSSSGARTDTQYF
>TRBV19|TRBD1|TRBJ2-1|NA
TGTGCCAGTAGTCCCCGTCGGACAGGAGGAGACAGCGAGCAGTTCTTC
CASSPRRTGGDSEQFF
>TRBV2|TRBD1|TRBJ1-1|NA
TGTGCCAGCAGGCTGGACAGGGCGAACACTGAAGCTTTCTTT
CASRLDRANTEAFF